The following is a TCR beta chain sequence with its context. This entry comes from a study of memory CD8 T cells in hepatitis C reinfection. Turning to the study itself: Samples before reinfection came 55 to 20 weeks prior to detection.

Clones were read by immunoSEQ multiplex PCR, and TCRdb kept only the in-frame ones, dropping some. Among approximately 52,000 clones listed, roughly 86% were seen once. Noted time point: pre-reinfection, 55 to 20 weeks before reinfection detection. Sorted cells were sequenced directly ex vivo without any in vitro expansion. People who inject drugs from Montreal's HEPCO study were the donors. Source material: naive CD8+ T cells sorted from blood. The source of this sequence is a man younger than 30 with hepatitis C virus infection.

CDR3 coding DNA: TGCAGCGTCAGGGACAGCGGCGAGCAGTACTTC. Its protein is CSVRDSGEQYF. The chain uses TRBV29-1 and TRBJ2-5; 7 positions match TRBD1. The end of the DNA aligns better with TRBJ2-7, so the J call may be wrong. The CDR3 covers 11 residues. Germline V gene sequence: CDR1 SQVTM, CDR2 ANQGSEA.